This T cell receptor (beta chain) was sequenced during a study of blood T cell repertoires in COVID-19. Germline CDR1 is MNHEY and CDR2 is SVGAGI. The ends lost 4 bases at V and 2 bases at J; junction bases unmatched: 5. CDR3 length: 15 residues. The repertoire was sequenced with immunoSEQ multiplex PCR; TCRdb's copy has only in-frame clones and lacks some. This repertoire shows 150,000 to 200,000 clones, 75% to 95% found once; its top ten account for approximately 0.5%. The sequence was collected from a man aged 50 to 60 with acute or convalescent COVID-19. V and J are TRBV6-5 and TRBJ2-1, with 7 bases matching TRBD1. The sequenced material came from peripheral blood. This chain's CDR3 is CASSSSGTAYNEQFF. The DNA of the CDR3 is TGTGCCAGCAGTTCCTCCGGGACAGCCTACAATGAGCAGTTCTTC.